The present T cell receptor (beta chain) was sequenced within a study of cytomegalovirus exposure and HLA in healthy donors. The overall study: Around 80 million unique TCRs from HLA-typed donors were held in an early data release.

Overall study findings and caveats: In an earlier analysis, about 87% or about 30%: the productive usage of most TCR beta V segments. Roughly uniform sequencing depth across donors was assumed, possibly incorrectly.

Concerning this clone itself: Antigen unknown.

Vbeta (60) and Jbeta (13) primers were used in the PCR. This table comes from immunoSEQ multiplex PCR, and its TCRdb copy is limited to in-frame clones, with some not included. This table holds 100,000 to 150,000 clones, approximately 80% found once. With V trimmed by 1 base and J by 8 bases, 6 bases remained unmatched. CDR1 and CDR2 (germline): SGHDN, FVKESK. The CDR3 is 14 amino acids. The sample consisted of PBMCs. This sequence was found in a male donor in good health and CMV-seronegative. The chain is built from TRBV14 and TRBJ1-2; 8 positions agree with TRBD1. In DNA form, the CDR3 reads TGTGCCAGCAGCCAAGCTTTAACAGGGGGAGGCTACACCTTC. Protein product: CASSQALTGGGYTF.